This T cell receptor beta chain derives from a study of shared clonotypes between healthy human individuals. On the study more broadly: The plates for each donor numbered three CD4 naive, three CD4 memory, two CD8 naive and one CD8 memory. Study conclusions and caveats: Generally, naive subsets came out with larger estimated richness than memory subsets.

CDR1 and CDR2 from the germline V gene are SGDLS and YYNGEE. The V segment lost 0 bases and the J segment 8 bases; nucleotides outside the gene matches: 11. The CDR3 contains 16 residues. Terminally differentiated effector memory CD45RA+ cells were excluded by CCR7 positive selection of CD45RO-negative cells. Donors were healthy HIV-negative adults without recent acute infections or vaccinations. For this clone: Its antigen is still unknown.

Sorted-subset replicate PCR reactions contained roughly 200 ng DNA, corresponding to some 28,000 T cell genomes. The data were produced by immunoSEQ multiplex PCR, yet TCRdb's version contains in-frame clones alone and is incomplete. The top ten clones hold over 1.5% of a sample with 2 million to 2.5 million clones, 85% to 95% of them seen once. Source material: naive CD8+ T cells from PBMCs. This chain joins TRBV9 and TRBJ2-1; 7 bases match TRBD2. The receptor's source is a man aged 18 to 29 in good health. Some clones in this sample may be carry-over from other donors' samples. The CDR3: CASSVDSITSAHEQFF. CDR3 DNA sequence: TGTGCCAGCAGCGTAGATAGTATTACTAGCGCCCATGAGCAGTTCTTC.